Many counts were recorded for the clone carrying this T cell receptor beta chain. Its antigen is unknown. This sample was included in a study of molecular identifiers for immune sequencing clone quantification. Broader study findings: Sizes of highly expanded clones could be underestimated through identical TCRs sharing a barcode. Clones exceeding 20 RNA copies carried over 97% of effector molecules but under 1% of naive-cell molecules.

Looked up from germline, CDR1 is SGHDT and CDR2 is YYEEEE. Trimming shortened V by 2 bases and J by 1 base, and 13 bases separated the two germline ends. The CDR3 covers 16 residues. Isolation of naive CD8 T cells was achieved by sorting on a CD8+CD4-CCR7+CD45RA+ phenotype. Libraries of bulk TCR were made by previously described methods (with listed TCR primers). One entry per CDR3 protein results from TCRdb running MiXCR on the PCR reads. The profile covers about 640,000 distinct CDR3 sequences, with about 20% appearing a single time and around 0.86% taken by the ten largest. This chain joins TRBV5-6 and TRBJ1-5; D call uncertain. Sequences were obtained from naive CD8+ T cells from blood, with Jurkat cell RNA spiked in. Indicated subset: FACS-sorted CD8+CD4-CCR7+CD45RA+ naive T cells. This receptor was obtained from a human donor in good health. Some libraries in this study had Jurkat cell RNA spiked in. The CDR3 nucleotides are TGTGCCAGCAGCTTCGGGTTTCCCGAAAGCAATCAGCCCCAGCATTTT. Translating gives CASSFGFPESNQPQHF.